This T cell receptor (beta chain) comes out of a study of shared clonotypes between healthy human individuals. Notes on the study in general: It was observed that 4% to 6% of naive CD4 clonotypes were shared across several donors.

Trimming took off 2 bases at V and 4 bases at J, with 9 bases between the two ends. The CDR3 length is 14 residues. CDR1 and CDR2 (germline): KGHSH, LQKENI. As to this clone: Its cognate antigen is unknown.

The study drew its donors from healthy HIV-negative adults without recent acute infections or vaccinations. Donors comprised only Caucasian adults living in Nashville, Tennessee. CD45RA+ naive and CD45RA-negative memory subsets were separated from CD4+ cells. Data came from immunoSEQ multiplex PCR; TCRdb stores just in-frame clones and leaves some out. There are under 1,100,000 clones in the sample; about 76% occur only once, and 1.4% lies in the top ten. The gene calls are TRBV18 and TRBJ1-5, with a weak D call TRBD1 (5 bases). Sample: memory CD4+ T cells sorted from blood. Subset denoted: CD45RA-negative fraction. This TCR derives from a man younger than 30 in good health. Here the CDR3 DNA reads TGTGCCAGCTCACCAGGGGACCTTAATCAGCCCCAGCATTTT. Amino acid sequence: CASSPGDLNQPQHF.